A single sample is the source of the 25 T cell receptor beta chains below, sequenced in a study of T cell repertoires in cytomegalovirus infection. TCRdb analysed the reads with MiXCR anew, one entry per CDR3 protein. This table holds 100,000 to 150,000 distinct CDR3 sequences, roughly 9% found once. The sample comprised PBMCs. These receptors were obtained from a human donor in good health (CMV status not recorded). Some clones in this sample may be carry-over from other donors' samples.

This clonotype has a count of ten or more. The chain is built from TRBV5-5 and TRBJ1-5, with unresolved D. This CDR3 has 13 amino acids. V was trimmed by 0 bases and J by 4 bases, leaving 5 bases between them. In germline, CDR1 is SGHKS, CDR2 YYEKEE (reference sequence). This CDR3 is CASSLEENQPQHF. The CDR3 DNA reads TGTGCCAGCAGCTTGGAAGAGAATCAGCCCCAGCATTTT.

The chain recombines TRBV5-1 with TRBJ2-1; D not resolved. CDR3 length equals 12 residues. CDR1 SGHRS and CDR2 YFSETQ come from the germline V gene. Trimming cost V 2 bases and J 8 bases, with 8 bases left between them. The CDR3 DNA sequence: TGCGCCAGCAGCTTATTGGTTCATGAGCAGTTCTTC. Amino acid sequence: CASSLLVHEQFF.

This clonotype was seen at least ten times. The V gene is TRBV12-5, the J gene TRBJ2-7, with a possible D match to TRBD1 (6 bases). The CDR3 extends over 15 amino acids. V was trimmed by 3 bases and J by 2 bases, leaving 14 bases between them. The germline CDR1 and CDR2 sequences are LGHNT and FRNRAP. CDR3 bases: TGTGCTAGTGGTTTCGGGACACAACTACCCTACGAGCAGTACTTC. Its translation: CASGFGTQLPYEQYF.

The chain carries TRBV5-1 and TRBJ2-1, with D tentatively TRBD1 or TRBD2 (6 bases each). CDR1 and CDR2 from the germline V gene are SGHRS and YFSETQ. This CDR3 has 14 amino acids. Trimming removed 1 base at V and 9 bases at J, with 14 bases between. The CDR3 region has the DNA TGCGCCAGCAGCTTGCCGGGGGCCTCAAGTGAGCAGTTCTTC. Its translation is CASSLPGASSEQFF.

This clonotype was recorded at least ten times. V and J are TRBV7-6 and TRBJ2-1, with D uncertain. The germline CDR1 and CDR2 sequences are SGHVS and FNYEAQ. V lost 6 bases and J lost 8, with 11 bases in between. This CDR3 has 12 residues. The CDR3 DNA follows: TGTGCCAGCAGGCTGAATGGGGATGAGCAGTTCTTC. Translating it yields CASRLNGDEQFF. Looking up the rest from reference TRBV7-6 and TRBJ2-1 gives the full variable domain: GAGVSQSPRYKVTKRGQDVALRCDPISGHVSLYWYRQALGQGPEFLTYFNYEAQQDKSGLPNDRFSAERPEGSISTLTIQRTEQRDSAMYRCASRLNGDEQFFGPGTRLTVL.

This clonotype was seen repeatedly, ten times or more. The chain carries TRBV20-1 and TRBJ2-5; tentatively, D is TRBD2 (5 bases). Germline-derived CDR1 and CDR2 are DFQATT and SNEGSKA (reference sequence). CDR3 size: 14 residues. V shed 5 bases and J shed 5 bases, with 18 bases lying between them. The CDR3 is CSAAPRTRAETQYF. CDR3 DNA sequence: TGCAGTGCTGCGCCGAGAACTAGGGCGGAGACCCAGTACTTC.

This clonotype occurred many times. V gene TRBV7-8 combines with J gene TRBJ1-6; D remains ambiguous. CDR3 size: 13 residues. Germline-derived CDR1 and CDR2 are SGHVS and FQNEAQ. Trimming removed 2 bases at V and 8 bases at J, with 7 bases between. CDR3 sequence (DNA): TGTGCCAGCAGCTTAACCGGACATTCACCCCTCCACTTT. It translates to CASSLTGHSPLHF. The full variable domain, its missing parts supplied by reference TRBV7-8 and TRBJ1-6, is GAGVSQSPRYKVAKRGQDVALRCDPISGHVSLFWYQQALGQGPEFLTYFQNEAQLDKSGLPSDRFFAERPEGSVSTLKIQRTQQEDSAVYLCASSLTGHSPLHFGNGTRLTVT.

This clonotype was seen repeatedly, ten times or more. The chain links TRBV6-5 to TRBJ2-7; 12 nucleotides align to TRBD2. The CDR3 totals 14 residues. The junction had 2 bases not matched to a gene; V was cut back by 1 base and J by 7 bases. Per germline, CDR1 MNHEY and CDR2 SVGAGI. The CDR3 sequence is CASSYLGLAGEQYF. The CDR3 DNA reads TGTGCCAGCAGTTACTTAGGACTAGCGGGGGAGCAGTACTTC.

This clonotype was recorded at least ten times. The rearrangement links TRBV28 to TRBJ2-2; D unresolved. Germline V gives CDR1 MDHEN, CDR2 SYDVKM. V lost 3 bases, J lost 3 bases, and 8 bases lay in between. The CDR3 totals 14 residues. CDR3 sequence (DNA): TGTGCCAGCAGTTTTCTACCTGACACCGGGGAGCTGTTTTTT. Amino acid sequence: CASSFLPDTGELFF.

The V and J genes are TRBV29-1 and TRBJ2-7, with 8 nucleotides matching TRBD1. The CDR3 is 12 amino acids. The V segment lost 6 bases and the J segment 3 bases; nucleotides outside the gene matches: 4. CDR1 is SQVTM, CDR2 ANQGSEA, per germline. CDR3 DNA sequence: TGCAGCGTCGTAACAGGGGGCTACGAGCAGTACTTC. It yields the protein CSVVTGGYEQYF.

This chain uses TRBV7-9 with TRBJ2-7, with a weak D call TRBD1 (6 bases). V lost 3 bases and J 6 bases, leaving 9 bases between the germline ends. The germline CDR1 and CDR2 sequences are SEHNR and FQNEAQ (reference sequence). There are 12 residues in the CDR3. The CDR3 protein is CASSFAGAEQYF. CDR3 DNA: TGTGCCAGCAGCTTCGCAGGGGCCGAGCAGTACTTC.

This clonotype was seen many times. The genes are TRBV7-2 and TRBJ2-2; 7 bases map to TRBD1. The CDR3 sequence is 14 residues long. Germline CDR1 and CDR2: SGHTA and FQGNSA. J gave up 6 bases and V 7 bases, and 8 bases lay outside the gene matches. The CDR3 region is CASTIDRVAGELFF. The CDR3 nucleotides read TGTGCCAGCACTATCGACAGGGTAGCCGGGGAGCTGTTTTTT. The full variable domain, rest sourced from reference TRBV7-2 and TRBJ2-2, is GAGVSQSPSNKVTEKGKDVELRCDPISGHTALYWYRQSLGQGLEFLIYFQGNSAPDKSGLPSDRFSAERTGGSVSTLTIQRTQQEDSAVYLCASTIDRVAGELFFGEGSRLTVL.

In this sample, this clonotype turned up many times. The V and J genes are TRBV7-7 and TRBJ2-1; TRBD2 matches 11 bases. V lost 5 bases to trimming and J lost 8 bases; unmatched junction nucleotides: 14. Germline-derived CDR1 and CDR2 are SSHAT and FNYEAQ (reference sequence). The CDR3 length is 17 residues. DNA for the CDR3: TGTGCCAGCAGCCGAGGTATAGCGGGGGGGGTTCTGGATGAGCAGTTCTTC. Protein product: CASSRGIAGGVLDEQFF.

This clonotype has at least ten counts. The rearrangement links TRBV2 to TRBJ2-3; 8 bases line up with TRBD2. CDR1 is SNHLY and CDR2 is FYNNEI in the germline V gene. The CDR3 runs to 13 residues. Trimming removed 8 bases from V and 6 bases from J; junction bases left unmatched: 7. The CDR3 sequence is CASQRGLYDTQYF. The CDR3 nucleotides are TGTGCCAGCCAGCGGGGGTTATATGATACGCAGTATTTT.

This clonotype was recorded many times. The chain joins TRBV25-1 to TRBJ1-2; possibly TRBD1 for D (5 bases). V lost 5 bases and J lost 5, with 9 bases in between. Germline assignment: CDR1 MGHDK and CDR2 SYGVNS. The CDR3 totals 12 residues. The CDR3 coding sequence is TGTGCCAGCAGTTCTTCAGGGTATGGCTACACCTTC. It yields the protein CASSSSGYGYTF.

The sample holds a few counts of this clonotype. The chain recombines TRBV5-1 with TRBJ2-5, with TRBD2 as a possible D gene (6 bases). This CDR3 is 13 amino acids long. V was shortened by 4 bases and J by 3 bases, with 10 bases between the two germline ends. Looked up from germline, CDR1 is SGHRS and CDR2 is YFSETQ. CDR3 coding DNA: TGCGCCAGCAGCCCGTCGGGGGAAGAGACCCAGTACTTC. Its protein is CASSPSGEETQYF.

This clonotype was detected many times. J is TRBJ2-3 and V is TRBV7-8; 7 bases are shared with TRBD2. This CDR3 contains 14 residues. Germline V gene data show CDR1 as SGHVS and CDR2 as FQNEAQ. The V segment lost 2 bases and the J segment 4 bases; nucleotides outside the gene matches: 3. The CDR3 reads CASSLLGGSDTQYF. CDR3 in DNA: TGTGCCAGCAGCTTACTGGGGGGGTCAGATACGCAGTATTTT.

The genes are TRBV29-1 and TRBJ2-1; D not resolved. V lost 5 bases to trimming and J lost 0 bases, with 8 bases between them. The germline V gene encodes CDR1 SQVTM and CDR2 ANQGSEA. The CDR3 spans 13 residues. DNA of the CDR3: TGCAGCGTTCGGTTAAGCTCCTACAATGAGCAGTTCTTC. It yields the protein CSVRLSSYNEQFF.

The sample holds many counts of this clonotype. The CDR3 nucleotides are TGTGCCAGCAGCTTTTACAGCGGGGACAATGAGCAGTTCTTC. It codes for CASSFYSGDNEQFF. This rearrangement joins TRBV7-6 to TRBJ2-1; 7 nucleotides agree with TRBD2. V was pared by 3 bases and J by 5 bases, with 4 bases of the junction left unmatched. Germline V gene data show CDR1 as SGHVS and CDR2 as FNYEAQ. The CDR3 has 14 amino acids. Combining the CDR3 with reference TRBV7-6 and TRBJ2-1 gives the whole variable domain GAGVSQSPRYKVTKRGQDVALRCDPISGHVSLYWYRQALGQGPEFLTYFNYEAQQDKSGLPNDRFSAERPEGSISTLTIQRTEQRDSAMYRCASSFYSGDNEQFFGPGTRLTVL.

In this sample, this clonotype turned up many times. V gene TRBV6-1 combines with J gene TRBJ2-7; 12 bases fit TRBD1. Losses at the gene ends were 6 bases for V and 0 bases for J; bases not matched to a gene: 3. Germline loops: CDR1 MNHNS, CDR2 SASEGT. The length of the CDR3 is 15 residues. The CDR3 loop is CASSSGQGASYEQYF. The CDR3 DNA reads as TGTGCCAGCAGCTCGGGACAGGGGGCCTCCTACGAGCAGTACTTC.

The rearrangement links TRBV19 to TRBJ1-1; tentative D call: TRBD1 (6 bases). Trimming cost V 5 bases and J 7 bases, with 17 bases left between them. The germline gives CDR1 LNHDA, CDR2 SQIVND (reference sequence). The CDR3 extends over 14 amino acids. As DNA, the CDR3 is TGTGCCAGTAGTCCCAGACAGGTAAGGGATGAAGCTTTCTTT. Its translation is CASSPRQVRDEAFF.

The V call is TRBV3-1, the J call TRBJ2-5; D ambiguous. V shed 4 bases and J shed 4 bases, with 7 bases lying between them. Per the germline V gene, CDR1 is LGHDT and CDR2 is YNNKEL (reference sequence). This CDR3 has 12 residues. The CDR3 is CASSRFAETQYF. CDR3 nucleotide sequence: TGTGCCAGCAGCCGCTTTGCAGAGACCCAGTACTTC.

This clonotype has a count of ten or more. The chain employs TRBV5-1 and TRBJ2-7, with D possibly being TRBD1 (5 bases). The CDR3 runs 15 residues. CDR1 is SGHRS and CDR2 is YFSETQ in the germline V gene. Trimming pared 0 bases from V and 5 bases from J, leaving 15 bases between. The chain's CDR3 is CASSLVGQGQDEQYF. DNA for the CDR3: TGCGCCAGCAGCTTGGTGGGGCAAGGACAAGACGAGCAGTACTTC.

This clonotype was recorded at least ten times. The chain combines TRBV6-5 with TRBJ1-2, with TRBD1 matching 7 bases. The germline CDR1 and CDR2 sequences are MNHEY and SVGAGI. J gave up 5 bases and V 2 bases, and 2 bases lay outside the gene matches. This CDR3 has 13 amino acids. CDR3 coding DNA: TGTGCCAGCAGTTACGAGGGGGCGTATGGCTACACCTTC. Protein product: CASSYEGAYGYTF.

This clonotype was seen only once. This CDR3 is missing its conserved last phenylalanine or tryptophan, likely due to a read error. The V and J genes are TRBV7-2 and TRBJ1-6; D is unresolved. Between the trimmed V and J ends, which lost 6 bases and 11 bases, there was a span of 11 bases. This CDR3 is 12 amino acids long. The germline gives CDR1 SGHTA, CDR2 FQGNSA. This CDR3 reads CASSSENPPLHL. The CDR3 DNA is TGTGCCAGCAGTTCAGAGAATCCACCCCTCCACTTA.